Listed below are T cell receptor beta chains from one sample, sequenced in a study of Graves' ophthalmopathy and Graves' hyperthyroidism. TCRdb reprocessed the multiplex PCR reads via MiXCR and lists one record per CDR3 protein. The sample lists more than 150,000 distinct CDR3 sequences; 30% to 45% were seen once. The sample was peripheral blood. These TCRs come from a woman aged 40 to 50 with Graves' ophthalmopathy. CDR3s include the opening cysteine and the closing phenylalanine or tryptophan. Each record gives: D gene, V gene, clone size, J gene, CDR3 DNA, CDR3 protein. D genes are given only for firm matches. Clone size is not always given. Where it is, it says once, few, many or a class for expanded clones.

d_call: NA
v_call: TRBV2
clone_size: many
j_call: TRBJ2-7
cdr3_nt: TGTGCCAGCGAACCGGGGCCTTTCACCTACGAGCAGTACTTC
cdr3_aa: CASEPGPFTYEQYF

d_call: NA
v_call: TRBV6-5
clone_size: NA
j_call: TRBJ2-7
cdr3_nt: TGTGCCAGCAGTTACTCAGGGCCAGTCGGCGAGCAGTACTTC
cdr3_aa: CASSYSGPVGEQYF

d_call: NA
v_call: TRBV20-1
clone_size: NA
j_call: TRBJ2-4
cdr3_nt: TGCAGTGCTAGAAGGGGGGACAGACAAAACATTCAGTACTTC
cdr3_aa: CSARRGDRQNIQYF

d_call: NA
v_call: TRBV6-2/TRBV6-3
clone_size: NA
j_call: TRBJ2-7
cdr3_nt: TGTGCCAGCACCGAAACAGGGAGGTACGAGCAGTACTTC
cdr3_aa: CASTETGRYEQYF

d_call: TRBD1
v_call: TRBV12-3/TRBV12-4
clone_size: many
j_call: TRBJ1-5
cdr3_nt: TGTGCCAGCAGTTCCGGACAGGGGGTTCAGCCCCAGCATTTT
cdr3_aa: CASSSGQGVQPQHF

d_call: TRBD1
v_call: TRBV2
clone_size: once
j_call: TRBJ2-5
cdr3_nt: TGTGCCAGCAGTGGGACAGGGGGCGAAAAGACCCAGTACTTC
cdr3_aa: CASSGTGGEKTQYF

d_call: NA
v_call: TRBV15
clone_size: many
j_call: TRBJ2-5
cdr3_nt: TGTGCCACCAGCAGAGGTGGACAGAGTCAAGAGACCCAGTACTTC
cdr3_aa: CATSRGGQSQETQYF

d_call: TRBD1
v_call: TRBV20-1
clone_size: NA
j_call: TRBJ1-2
cdr3_nt: TGCAGCGCGACCCCCCAAACAGGGGGCTATGGCTACACCTTC
cdr3_aa: CSATPQTGGYGYTF

d_call: TRBD1
v_call: TRBV18
clone_size: NA
j_call: TRBJ1-1
cdr3_nt: TGTGCCAGCTCACCTGCCCGGGACAGGTCCTGGGAGGAAGCTTTCTTT
cdr3_aa: CASSPARDRSWEEAFF

d_call: TRBD2
v_call: TRBV6-2/TRBV6-3
clone_size: NA
j_call: TRBJ2-7
cdr3_nt: TGTGCCAGCACCAAGGGTTTGGTGCTAGCGGGAGTCCACGAGCAGTACTTC
cdr3_aa: CASTKGLVLAGVHEQYF

d_call: NA
v_call: TRBV6-5
clone_size: many
j_call: TRBJ1-5
cdr3_nt: TGTGCCAGCAGTTATCGACAACCCAGGGGCAATCAGCCCCAGCATTTT
cdr3_aa: CASSYRQPRGNQPQHF

d_call: NA
v_call: TRBV7-2
clone_size: few
j_call: TRBJ1-6
cdr3_nt: TGTGCCAGCAGGGCCGGGGGCGGGTCACCCCTCCACTTT
cdr3_aa: CASRAGGGSPLHF

d_call: NA
v_call: TRBV6-1
clone_size: NA
j_call: TRBJ1-1
cdr3_nt: TGTGCCAGCAGCTGGGCCAGGCGGAACACTGAAGCTTTCTTT
cdr3_aa: CASSWARRNTEAFF

d_call: TRBD1
v_call: TRBV5-5
clone_size: many
j_call: TRBJ1-1
cdr3_nt: TGTGCCAGCAGGACACAGGGGGACACTGAAGCTTTCTTT
cdr3_aa: CASRTQGDTEAFF

d_call: NA
v_call: TRBV20-1
clone_size: NA
j_call: TRBJ2-5
cdr3_nt: TGCAGTGCTAGAGTAGCGCCTCGTGAGACCCAGTACTTC
cdr3_aa: CSARVAPRETQYF

d_call: NA
v_call: TRBV6-1
clone_size: many
j_call: TRBJ1-3
cdr3_nt: TGTGCCAGCAGCCAGGAGGGAAACACCATATATTTT
cdr3_aa: CASSQEGNTIYF

d_call: NA
v_call: TRBV5-8
clone_size: many
j_call: TRBJ1-2
cdr3_nt: TGTGCCAGCAGCTTGGGCCGTCTCTATGGCTACACCTTC
cdr3_aa: CASSLGRLYGYTF

d_call: TRBD2
v_call: TRBV12-3/TRBV12-4
clone_size: many
j_call: TRBJ2-5
cdr3_nt: TGTGCCAGCAGTTTTTTGGGACTAGCGGAGACCCAGTACTTC
cdr3_aa: CASSFLGLAETQYF

d_call: NA
v_call: TRBV7-8
clone_size: many
j_call: TRBJ2-5
cdr3_nt: TGTGCCAGCAGCTTAGACGGGCGAGAGACCCAGTACTTC
cdr3_aa: CASSLDGRETQYF

d_call: NA
v_call: TRBV7-8
clone_size: many
j_call: TRBJ1-1
cdr3_nt: TGTGCCAGCAGCTTAGTCCAGGGATTGGGCACTGAAGCTTTCTTT
cdr3_aa: CASSLVQGLGTEAFF

d_call: NA
v_call: TRBV10-3
clone_size: NA
j_call: TRBJ2-7
cdr3_nt: TGTGCCATCCGTAACACACGAAAACCCTACGAGCAGTACTTC
cdr3_aa: CAIRNTRKPYEQYF

d_call: NA
v_call: TRBV9
clone_size: many
j_call: TRBJ1-2
cdr3_nt: TGTGCCAGCAGCGGCCTCGGGGCGGGCCCTAACTATGGCTACACCTTC
cdr3_aa: CASSGLGAGPNYGYTF

d_call: NA
v_call: TRBV12-3/TRBV12-4
clone_size: NA
j_call: TRBJ1-2
cdr3_nt: TGTGCCAGCAGTGAAGGGGTGAGGGGCTATGGCTACACCTTC
cdr3_aa: CASSEGVRGYGYTF

d_call: TRBD2
v_call: TRBV6-2/TRBV6-3
clone_size: NA
j_call: TRBJ2-7
cdr3_nt: TGTGCCAGCAGTTACGCCGGGACTAGCGACCACGAGCAGTACTTC
cdr3_aa: CASSYAGTSDHEQYF

d_call: NA
v_call: TRBV6-4
clone_size: many
j_call: TRBJ2-2
cdr3_nt: TGTGCCAGCAGTAGTAACAGGGAAAGCACCGGGGAGCTGTTTTTT
cdr3_aa: CASSSNRESTGELFF

d_call: NA
v_call: TRBV27
clone_size: NA
j_call: TRBJ1-6
cdr3_nt: TGTGCCAGCAGTAACCGGGACGGACCAAATTCACCCCTCCACTTT
cdr3_aa: CASSNRDGPNSPLHF

d_call: TRBD1
v_call: TRBV18
clone_size: many
j_call: TRBJ1-2
cdr3_nt: TGTGCCAGCTCACCACCCGACCGGGACAGCCCGGGAGGCTACACCTTC
cdr3_aa: CASSPPDRDSPGGYTF

d_call: NA
v_call: TRBV28
clone_size: many
j_call: TRBJ2-3
cdr3_nt: TGTGCCAGCAGTTTATTCAGAACCACAGATACGCAGTATTTT
cdr3_aa: CASSLFRTTDTQYF

d_call: NA
v_call: TRBV12-3/TRBV12-4
clone_size: many
j_call: TRBJ1-3
cdr3_nt: TGTGCCAGCAGTCGAGACTCTGGAAACACCATATATTTT
cdr3_aa: CASSRDSGNTIYF

d_call: NA
v_call: TRBV6-5
clone_size: many
j_call: TRBJ1-2
cdr3_nt: TGTGCCAGCAGTTACTCGACGGGGGATAAAGCTGGCTACACCTTC
cdr3_aa: CASSYSTGDKAGYTF

d_call: NA
v_call: TRBV30
clone_size: many
j_call: TRBJ1-1
cdr3_nt: TGTGCCTGGAGATCCCTGGAAGCTTTCTTT
cdr3_aa: CAWRSLEAFF

d_call: NA
v_call: TRBV27
clone_size: many
j_call: TRBJ1-1
cdr3_nt: TGTGCCAGCAGTTTAAGGAGGGGAAGATCTGAAGCTTTCTTT
cdr3_aa: CASSLRRGRSEAFF

d_call: NA
v_call: TRBV12-3/TRBV12-4
clone_size: NA
j_call: TRBJ2-5
cdr3_nt: TGTGCCAGCAGTCAGACTCGTCAAGAGACCCAGTACTTC
cdr3_aa: CASSQTRQETQYF

d_call: TRBD2
v_call: TRBV7-3
clone_size: NA
j_call: TRBJ2-5
cdr3_nt: TGTGCCAGCAGCCCCGGGGACCGAGCGGGGGCTCAAGAGACCCAGCACTTC
cdr3_aa: CASSPGDRAGAQETQHF

d_call: NA
v_call: TRBV28
clone_size: many
j_call: TRBJ2-7
cdr3_nt: TGTGCCAGCAGTACAACAGGGCATAGCTCCTACGAGCAGTACTTC
cdr3_aa: CASSTTGHSSYEQYF

d_call: NA
v_call: TRBV12-3/TRBV12-4
clone_size: medium-sized
j_call: TRBJ1-2
cdr3_nt: TGTGCCAGCAGTTTAGGACAGAACTATGGCTACACCTTC
cdr3_aa: CASSLGQNYGYTF

d_call: NA
v_call: TRBV28
clone_size: NA
j_call: TRBJ1-2
cdr3_nt: TGTGCCAGCAGTACGAACCCCGCACAGGGCTACACCTTC
cdr3_aa: CASSTNPAQGYTF

d_call: TRBD1
v_call: TRBV9
clone_size: many
j_call: TRBJ1-6
cdr3_nt: TGTGCCAGCAGCGACGATCGACAGGGGTATTCACCCATCCACTTT
cdr3_aa: CASSDDRQGYSPIHF

d_call: TRBD2
v_call: TRBV3-1
clone_size: NA
j_call: TRBJ2-7
cdr3_nt: TGTGCCAGCAGCCAAGTTGCGGGAGAATCCTACGAGCAGTACTTC
cdr3_aa: CASSQVAGESYEQYF

d_call: NA
v_call: TRBV7-8
clone_size: few
j_call: TRBJ2-2
cdr3_nt: TGTGCCAGCAGCTTGGGCAGCGCGAACACCGGGGAGCTGTTTTTT
cdr3_aa: CASSLGSANTGELFF

d_call: TRBD2
v_call: TRBV24-1
clone_size: few
j_call: TRBJ2-5
cdr3_nt: TGTGCCACCAGTGACCACGGCGGGAGGGTCCAAGAGACCCAGTACTTC
cdr3_aa: CATSDHGGRVQETQYF

d_call: NA
v_call: TRBV20-1
clone_size: many
j_call: TRBJ1-6
cdr3_nt: TGCAGTGCTAGACCTAATAATGGTTCACCCCTCCACTTT
cdr3_aa: CSARPNNGSPLHF

d_call: NA
v_call: TRBV6-2/TRBV6-3
clone_size: NA
j_call: TRBJ1-1
cdr3_nt: TGTGCCACTCTCCCGGGAGGAGCGAACACTGAAGCTTTCTTT
cdr3_aa: CATLPGGANTEAFF

d_call: TRBD1
v_call: TRBV19
clone_size: many
j_call: TRBJ1-5
cdr3_nt: TGTGCCAGTACTAGAACAGGGGGCTTAAGCAATCAGCCCCAGCATTTT
cdr3_aa: CASTRTGGLSNQPQHF

d_call: TRBD1
v_call: TRBV28
clone_size: NA
j_call: TRBJ2-6
cdr3_nt: TGTGCCAGCAGTGACCCGGGACAGCTCTTCTCTGGGGCCAACGTCCTGACTTTC
cdr3_aa: CASSDPGQLFSGANVLTF

d_call: TRBD1
v_call: TRBV28
clone_size: NA
j_call: TRBJ1-5
cdr3_nt: TGTGCCAGCACCTGGCGGGGACAGGGGTTTCAGCCCCAGCATTTT
cdr3_aa: CASTWRGQGFQPQHF

d_call: NA
v_call: TRBV30
clone_size: many
j_call: TRBJ1-5
cdr3_nt: TGTGCCTGGAGTGTACTAGGGGGGGGCAATCAGCCCCAGCATTTT
cdr3_aa: CAWSVLGGGNQPQHF

d_call: NA
v_call: TRBV10-3
clone_size: many
j_call: TRBJ1-1
cdr3_nt: TGTGCCATCAGTGAGTCGAACAGGCAGGGCACTGAAGCTTTCTTT
cdr3_aa: CAISESNRQGTEAFF

d_call: TRBD1
v_call: TRBV20-1
clone_size: many
j_call: TRBJ1-2
cdr3_nt: TGCAGTGCTAGACCAAACAGGGGTGGCTACACCTTC
cdr3_aa: CSARPNRGGYTF

d_call: NA
v_call: TRBV12-3/TRBV12-4
clone_size: NA
j_call: TRBJ2-7
cdr3_nt: TGTGCCAGCAGTTTCCCCATGACAGGATCTAGCGAGCAGTACTTC
cdr3_aa: CASSFPMTGSSEQYF

d_call: NA
v_call: TRBV2
clone_size: many
j_call: TRBJ2-5
cdr3_nt: TGTGCCAGCAGTGAAGCATTAGGGGGGGCCTCTGGGACCCAGTACTTC
cdr3_aa: CASSEALGGASGTQYF

d_call: NA
v_call: TRBV7-2
clone_size: many
j_call: TRBJ1-6
cdr3_nt: TGTGCCAGCAGCTCATATGACACGAGCTCACCCCTCCACTTT
cdr3_aa: CASSSYDTSSPLHF

d_call: TRBD1
v_call: TRBV12-3/TRBV12-4
clone_size: many
j_call: TRBJ2-5
cdr3_nt: TGTGCCAGCAATGACAGGGGGCTGGAGACCCAGTACTTC
cdr3_aa: CASNDRGLETQYF